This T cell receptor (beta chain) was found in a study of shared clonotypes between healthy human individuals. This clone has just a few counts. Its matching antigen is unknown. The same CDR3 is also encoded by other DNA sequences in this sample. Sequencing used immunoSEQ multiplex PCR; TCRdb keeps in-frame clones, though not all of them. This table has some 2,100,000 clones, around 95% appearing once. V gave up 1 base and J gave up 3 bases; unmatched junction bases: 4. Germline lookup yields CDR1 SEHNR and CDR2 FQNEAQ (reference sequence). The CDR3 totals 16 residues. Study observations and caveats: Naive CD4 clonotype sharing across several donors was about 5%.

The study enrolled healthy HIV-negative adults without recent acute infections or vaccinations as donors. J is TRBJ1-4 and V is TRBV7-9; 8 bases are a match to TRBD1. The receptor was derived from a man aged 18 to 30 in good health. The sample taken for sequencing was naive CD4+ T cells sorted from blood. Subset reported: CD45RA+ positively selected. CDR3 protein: CASSLGDRGANEKLFF. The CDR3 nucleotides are TGTGCCAGCAGCTTAGGAGACAGGGGTGCTAATGAAAAACTGTTTTTT.